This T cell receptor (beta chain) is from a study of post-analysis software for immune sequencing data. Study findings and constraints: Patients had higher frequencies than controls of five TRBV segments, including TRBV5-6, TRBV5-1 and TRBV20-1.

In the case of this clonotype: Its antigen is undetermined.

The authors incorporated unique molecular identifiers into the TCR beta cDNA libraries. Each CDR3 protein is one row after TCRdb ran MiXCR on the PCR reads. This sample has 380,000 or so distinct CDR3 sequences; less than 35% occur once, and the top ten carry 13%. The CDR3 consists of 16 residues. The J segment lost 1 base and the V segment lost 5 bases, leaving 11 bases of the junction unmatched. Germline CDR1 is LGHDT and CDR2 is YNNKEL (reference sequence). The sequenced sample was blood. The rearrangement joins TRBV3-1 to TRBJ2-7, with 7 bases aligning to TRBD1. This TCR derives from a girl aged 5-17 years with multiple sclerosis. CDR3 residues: CASSSISRDRSYEQYF. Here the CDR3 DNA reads TGTGCCAGCAGCTCTATCTCGAGGGACAGATCCTACGAGCAGTACTTC.